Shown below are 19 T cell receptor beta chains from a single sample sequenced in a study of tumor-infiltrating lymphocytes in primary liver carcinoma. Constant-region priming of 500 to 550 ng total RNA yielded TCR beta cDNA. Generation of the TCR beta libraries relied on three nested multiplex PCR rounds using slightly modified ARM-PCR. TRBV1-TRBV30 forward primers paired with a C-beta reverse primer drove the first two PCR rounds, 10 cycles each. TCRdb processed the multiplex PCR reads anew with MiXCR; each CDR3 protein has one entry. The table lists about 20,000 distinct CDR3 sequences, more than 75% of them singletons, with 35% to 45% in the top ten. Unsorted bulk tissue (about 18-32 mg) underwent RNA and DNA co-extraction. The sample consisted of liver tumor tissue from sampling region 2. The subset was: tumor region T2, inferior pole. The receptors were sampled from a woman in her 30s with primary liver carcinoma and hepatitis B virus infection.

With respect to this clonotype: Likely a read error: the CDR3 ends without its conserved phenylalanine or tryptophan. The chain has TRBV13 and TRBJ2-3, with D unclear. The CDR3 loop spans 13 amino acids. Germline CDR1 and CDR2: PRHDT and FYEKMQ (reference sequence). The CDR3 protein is CVRNLGLTDTQYI. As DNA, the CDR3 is TGTGTCAGAAACTTGGGTTTAACAGATACGCAGTATATT.

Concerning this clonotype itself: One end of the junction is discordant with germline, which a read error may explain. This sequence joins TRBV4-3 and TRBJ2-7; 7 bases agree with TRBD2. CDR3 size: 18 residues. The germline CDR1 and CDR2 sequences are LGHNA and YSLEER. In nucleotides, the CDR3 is TGCGCCAGTAGCCGAGCTGTGACGGGGGGTCACATTAGCTACGAGCAATACTTC. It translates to CASSRAVTGGHISYEQYF.

The DNA for the CDR3 is TGTGTTATCAGTCCCATGGCGACCCGGGATGAGCAGTTCTTC. This encodes CVISPMATRDEQFF. The chain carries TRBV10-3 and TRBJ2-1; no reliable D call. The germline V gene encodes CDR1 ENHRY and CDR2 SYGVKD. The CDR3 runs 14 residues.

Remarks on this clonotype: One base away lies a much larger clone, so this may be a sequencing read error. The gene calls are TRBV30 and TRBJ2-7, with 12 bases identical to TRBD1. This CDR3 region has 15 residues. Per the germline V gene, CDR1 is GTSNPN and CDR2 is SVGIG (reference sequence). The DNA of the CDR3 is TGTGCCTGGAGTTTTGGGACAGGGGGCTCCTACAAGCAGTACTTC. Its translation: CAWSFGTGGSYKQYF.

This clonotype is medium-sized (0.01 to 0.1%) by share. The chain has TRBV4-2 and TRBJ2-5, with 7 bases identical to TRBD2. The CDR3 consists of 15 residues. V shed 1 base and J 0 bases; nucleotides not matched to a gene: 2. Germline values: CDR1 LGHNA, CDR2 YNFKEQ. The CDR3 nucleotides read TGTGCCAGCAGCCAAGGAGGGAGGGACCAAGAGACCCAGTACTTC. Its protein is CASSQGGRDQETQYF.

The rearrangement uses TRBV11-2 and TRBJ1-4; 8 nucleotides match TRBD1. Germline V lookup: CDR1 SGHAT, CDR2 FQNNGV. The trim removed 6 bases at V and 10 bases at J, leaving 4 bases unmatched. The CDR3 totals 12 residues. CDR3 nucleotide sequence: TGTGCCAGCAGTCACAGGGGGGGAAAACTGTTTTTT. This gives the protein CASSHRGGKLFF.

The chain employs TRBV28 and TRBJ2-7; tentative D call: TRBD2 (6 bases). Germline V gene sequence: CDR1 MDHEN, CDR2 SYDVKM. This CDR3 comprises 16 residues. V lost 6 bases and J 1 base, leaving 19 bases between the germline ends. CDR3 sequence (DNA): TGTGCCAGCAGAAGACCTGGGACTCGTTTTTCCTACGAGCAGTACTTC. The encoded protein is CASRRPGTRFSYEQYF.

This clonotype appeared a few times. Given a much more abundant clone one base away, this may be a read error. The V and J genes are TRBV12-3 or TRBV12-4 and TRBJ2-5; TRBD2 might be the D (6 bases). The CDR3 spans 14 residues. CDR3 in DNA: TGTGGCAGCACCTACCCCGGGAGCGAAGAGACCCAGTACTTC. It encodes CGSTYPGSEETQYF.

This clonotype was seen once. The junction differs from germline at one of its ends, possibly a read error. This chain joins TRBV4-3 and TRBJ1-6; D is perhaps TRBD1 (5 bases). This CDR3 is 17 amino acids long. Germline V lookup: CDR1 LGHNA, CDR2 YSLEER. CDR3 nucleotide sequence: TGCGCCAGCAACCAAGATCTGATAGGGACTAGACTATCGCCCCTCCACTTT. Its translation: CASNQDLIGTRLSPLHF.

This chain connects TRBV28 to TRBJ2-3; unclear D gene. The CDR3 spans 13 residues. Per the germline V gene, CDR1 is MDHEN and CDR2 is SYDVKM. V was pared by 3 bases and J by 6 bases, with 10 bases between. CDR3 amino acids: CASSFDNADTQYF. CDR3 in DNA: TGTGCCAGCAGTTTCGACAACGCTGATACGCAGTATTTT.

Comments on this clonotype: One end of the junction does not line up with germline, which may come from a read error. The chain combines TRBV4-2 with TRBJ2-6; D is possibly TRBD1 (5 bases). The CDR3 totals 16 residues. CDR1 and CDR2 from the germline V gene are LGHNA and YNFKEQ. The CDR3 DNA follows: TGCGCCAGCAGCCAGGGTAGAATCGCTGGGGACAACGTCCTGACTTTC. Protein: CASSQGRIAGDNVLTF.

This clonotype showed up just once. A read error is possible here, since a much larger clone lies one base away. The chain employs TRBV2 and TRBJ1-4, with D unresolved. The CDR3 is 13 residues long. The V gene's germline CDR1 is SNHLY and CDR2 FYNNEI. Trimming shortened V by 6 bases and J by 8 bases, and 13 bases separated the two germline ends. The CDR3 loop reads CASRALGDEKLFF. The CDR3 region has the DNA TGTGCCAGCAGAGCCCTGGGAGACGAAAAACTGTTTTTT.

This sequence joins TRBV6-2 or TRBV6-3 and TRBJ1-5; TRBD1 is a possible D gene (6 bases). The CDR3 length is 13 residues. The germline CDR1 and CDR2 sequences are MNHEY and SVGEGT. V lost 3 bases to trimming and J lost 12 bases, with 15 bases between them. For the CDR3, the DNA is TGTGCCAGCAGTTATCGGGACAATCAGTTCCAGCATTTT. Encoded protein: CASSYRDNQFQHF.

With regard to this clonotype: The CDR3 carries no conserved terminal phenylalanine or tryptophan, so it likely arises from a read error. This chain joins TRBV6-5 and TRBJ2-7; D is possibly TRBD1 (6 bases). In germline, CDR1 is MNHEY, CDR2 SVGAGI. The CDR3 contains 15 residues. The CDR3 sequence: CASGYKDSGSYKQYC. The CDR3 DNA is TGTGCCAGCGGTTACAAGGACAGCGGCTCCTACAAGCAGTACTGC.

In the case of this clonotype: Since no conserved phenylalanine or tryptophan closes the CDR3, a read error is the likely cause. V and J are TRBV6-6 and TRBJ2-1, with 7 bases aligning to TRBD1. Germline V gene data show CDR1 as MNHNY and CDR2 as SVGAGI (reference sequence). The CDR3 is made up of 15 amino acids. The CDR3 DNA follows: TGTGTCAGCAGTTACCCGAACAGGGGTGGTAATGAGCAGTTCCTC. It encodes CVSSYPNRGGNEQFL.

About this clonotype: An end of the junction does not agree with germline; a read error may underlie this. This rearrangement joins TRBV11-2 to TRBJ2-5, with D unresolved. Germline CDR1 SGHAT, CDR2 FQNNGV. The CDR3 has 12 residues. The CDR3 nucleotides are TGTGTCAGCAGCTTAGGGTTAGAGACCCAGCATTTC. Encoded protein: CVSSLGLETQHF.

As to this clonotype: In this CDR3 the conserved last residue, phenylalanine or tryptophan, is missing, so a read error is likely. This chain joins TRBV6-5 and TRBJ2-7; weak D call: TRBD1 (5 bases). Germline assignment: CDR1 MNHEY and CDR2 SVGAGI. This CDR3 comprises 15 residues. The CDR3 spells CASCYKDNSSYEQYL. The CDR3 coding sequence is TGTGCCAGCTGTTACAAGGACAACAGCTCCTACGAGCAGTACTTG.

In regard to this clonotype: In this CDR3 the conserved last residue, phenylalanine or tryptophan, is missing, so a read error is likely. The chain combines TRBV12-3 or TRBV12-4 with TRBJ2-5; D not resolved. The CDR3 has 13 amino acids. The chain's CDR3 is CASSPGELETQYI. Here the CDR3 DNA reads TGTGCCAGCAGCCCAGGTGAATTAGAGACTCAGTACATC.

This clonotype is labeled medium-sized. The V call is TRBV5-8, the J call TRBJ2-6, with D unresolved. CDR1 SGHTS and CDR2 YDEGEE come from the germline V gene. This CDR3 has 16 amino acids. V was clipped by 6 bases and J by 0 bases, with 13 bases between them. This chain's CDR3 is CASTMTGFSGANVLTF. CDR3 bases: TGTGCCAGCACCATGACGGGCTTCTCTGGGGCCAACGTCCTGACTTTC.